The entry that follows covers one T cell receptor beta chain sequence. Its specificity is not known. The data stem from a study of response to subunit inactivated influenza vaccine. Study-wide results and limits: Few additional T cells are recruited per seasonal influenza vaccination, authors suggested.

TCRdb called the RT-PCR reads again in MiXCR, with one record for every CDR3 protein. The data contain around 760,000 distinct CDR3 sequences, around 14% of them singletons. Specimen: PBMCs from blood, collected 14 to 15 days before vaccination. The sequence came from a man in his fifties who received an inactivated influenza vaccine.

The CDR3 loop is CSALPGTGYNEQFF. CDR3 bases: TGCAGCGCCCTACCCGGGACAGGCTACAATGAGCAGTTCTTC. The rearrangement links TRBV29-1 to TRBJ2-1; TRBD1 matches at 8 bases. The CDR3 extends over 14 amino acids. From germline, CDR1 is SQVTM and CDR2 ANQGSEA. Unmatched junction bases numbered 8, after V lost 7 bases and J lost 3 bases.